The rows below give T cell receptor beta chains drawn from one sample of a study of a mutant IDH1 vaccine in newly diagnosed glioma. The assay was immunoSEQ multiplex PCR, and TCRdb's table has in-frame clones only and misses some. The table lists about 30,000 clones, around 79% of them singletons, with about 21% in the top ten. The starting material was PBMCs, obtained from a glioma patient treated with radiotherapy, temozolomide or both. Receptors originate from a man aged 25 to 45 with glioma. Each CDR3 is given with its conserved first and last residue. A D gene is named only where the DNA matches it firmly. A row's size may be missing; if present it is once, few, many or a size class.

D: TRBD1
J: TRBJ1-3
size: once
V: TRBV7-9
DNA: TGTGCCAGCAGCCTCCGGGACAGGGGCTCTGGAAACACCATATATTTT
CDR3: CASSLRDRGSGNTIYF

D: .
J: TRBJ2-5
size: .
V: TRBV7-2
DNA: TGTGCCAGCAGCTTAAATGGGGCGACCCAGTACTTC
CDR3: CASSLNGATQYF

D: TRBD1
J: TRBJ1-6
size: .
V: TRBV19
DNA: TGTGCCAGTAACCCCCAGGGGACAGTTAATTCACCCCTCCACTTT
CDR3: CASNPQGTVNSPLHF

D: .
J: TRBJ1-1
size: few
V: TRBV20-1
DNA: TGCAGTGCTAGATTCACTGAAGCTTTCTTT
CDR3: CSARFTEAFF

D: .
J: TRBJ2-1
size: .
V: TRBV29-1
DNA: TGCAGCGTTGAATATGATGAGCAGTTCTTC
CDR3: CSVEYDEQFF

D: .
J: TRBJ1-1
size: .
V: TRBV14
DNA: TGTGCCAGCAGCCAAACCCCGGGCAGCATTTTGGCTTTCTTT
CDR3: CASSQTPGSILAFF

D: .
J: TRBJ1-2
size: .
V: TRBV5-8
DNA: TGTGCCAGCAGCTTGGCCGGGGCCTCCGGTGGGGGCTACACCTTC
CDR3: CASSLAGASGGGYTF

D: .
J: TRBJ2-7
size: .
V: TRBV6-5
DNA: TGTGCCAGCGGGGGACTGAACCCCACCCAGCAGTACTTC
CDR3: CASGGLNPTQQYF

D: TRBD2
J: TRBJ2-2
size: .
V: TRBV4-3
DNA: TGCGCCAGCAGCCAAGATTCTAGCGGGGGGTATGGGGAGCTGTTTTTT
CDR3: CASSQDSSGGYGELFF

D: .
J: TRBJ1-2
size: .
V: TRBV6-5
DNA: TGTGCCAGCAGTTACGGTGGGGATTACACCTTC
CDR3: CASSYGGDYTF